One sample yielded the 18 T cell receptor beta chains listed below, sequenced in a study of T cells in Graves' hyperthyroidism and ophthalmopathy. Template material for amplifying TCR beta CDR3 regions consisted of RNA transcripts. HTBI primers drove first-round RT-PCR of the TCR CDR3. MiXCR, applied by TCRdb to the multiplex PCR reads, yields one record per CDR3 protein. The data hold under 550,000 distinct CDR3 sequences, with approximately 20% observed a single time. The sequencing input was blood. The receptors stem from a middle-aged man with Graves' ophthalmopathy.

This clonotype was counted a few times. The chain recombines TRBV7-3 with TRBJ2-6, with D unresolved. Germline CDR1 is SGHTA and CDR2 is FQGTGA. This CDR3 is built from 16 residues. Trimming pared 0 bases from V and 4 bases from J, leaving 10 bases between. CDR3 DNA sequence: TGTGCCAGCAGCTTAACAAGGGATAGGGGGGCCAACGTCCTGACTTTC. It translates to CASSLTRDRGANVLTF. The whole variable domain, filled in from reference TRBV7-3 and TRBJ2-6, reads GAGVSQTPSNKVTEKGKYVELRCDPISGHTALYWYRQSLGQGPEFLIYFQGTGAADDSGLPNDRFFAVRPEGSVSTLKIQRTERGDSAVYLCASSLTRDRGANVLTFGAGSRLTVL.

The chain carries TRBV7-9 and TRBJ1-1, with 10 bases that match TRBD1. J gave up 6 bases and V 0 bases, and 1 base lay outside the gene matches. CDR1 SEHNR and CDR2 FQNEAQ come from the germline V gene (reference sequence). This CDR3 contains 14 residues. CDR3 protein: CASSLAGTGAEAFF. CDR3 in DNA: TGTGCCAGCAGCTTAGCGGGGACAGGGGCTGAAGCTTTCTTT.

This clonotype was found many times. The V call is TRBV28, the J call TRBJ2-7; D possibly corresponds to TRBD1 (6 bases). The CDR3 is made up of 14 amino acids. V lost 3 bases and J 1 base, leaving 10 bases between the germline ends. Germline V gene data show CDR1 as MDHEN and CDR2 as SYDVKM. In nucleotides, the CDR3 is TGTGCCAGCAGTTTGGGGGCCGTTTCCTACGAGCAGTACTTC. Its translation: CASSLGAVSYEQYF.

This chain joins TRBV7-3 and TRBJ1-6; no clear D. Germline values: CDR1 SGHTA, CDR2 FQGTGA. The ends were cut back, 2 bases at V and 6 bases at J, with 8 bases in the middle. CDR3 length equals 14 residues. The CDR3 spells CASSLASPNSPLHF. DNA for the CDR3: TGTGCCAGCAGCTTAGCTTCCCCTAATTCACCCCTCCACTTT.

This clonotype was counted many times. The rearrangement uses TRBV3-1 and TRBJ2-3, with 7 bases fitting TRBD1. Per the germline V gene, CDR1 is LGHDT and CDR2 is YNNKEL (reference sequence). With 1 base clipped from V and 4 bases from J, the junction kept 2 bases outside the gene matches. This CDR3 spans 14 amino acids. As DNA, the CDR3 is TGTGCCAGCAGCCAAGTTCAGGGGGCAGATACGCAGTATTTT. Residues: CASSQVQGADTQYF.

The chain employs TRBV27 and TRBJ1-1; D is undetermined. Germline assignment: CDR1 MNHEY and CDR2 SMNVEV (reference sequence). This CDR3 comprises 14 residues. V gave up 6 bases and J gave up 1 base, with 12 bases separating them. The CDR3 is CASRLHRTNTEAFF. In DNA, the CDR3 is TGTGCCAGCAGGCTTCACAGAACGAACACTGAAGCTTTCTTT.

This clonotype was seen ten or more times. The V and J genes are TRBV11-2 and TRBJ2-1, with 9 nucleotides matching TRBD2. V dropped 5 bases and J dropped 5; count of bases not matched to a gene: 7. The CDR3 is 15 residues long. Germline CDR1 and CDR2: SGHAT and FQNNGV. The CDR3 region has the DNA TGTGCCAGCAGCCTCGGGACTAGCTTACACAATGAGCAGTTCTTC. Its protein is CASSLGTSLHNEQFF.

This clonotype was observed a few times. V usage is TRBV7-9 and J usage is TRBJ1-2, with D unclear. V was cut by 5 bases and J by 2 bases, with 12 bases left in between. CDR1 and CDR2 (germline): SEHNR, FQNEAQ (reference sequence). The CDR3 is 14 residues long. The DNA of the CDR3 is TGTGCCAGCAGCCCGACTCCGGAGAACTATGGCTACACCTTC. Translation: CASSPTPENYGYTF.

This clonotype turned up a few times. The CDR3 nucleotides are TGCAGTGCTACCGGGACTAGCGGGCCGCGGGCTAGCACAGATACGCAGTATTTT. Protein sequence: CSATGTSGPRASTDTQYF. V is TRBV20-1 and J is TRBJ2-3, with 12 bases lining up with TRBD2. Germline CDR1 is DFQATT and CDR2 is SNEGSKA (reference sequence). This CDR3 has 18 residues. The V and J ends lost 4 bases and 0 bases, in that order; junction bases with no gene match: 11.

This clonotype appeared many times. The V gene is TRBV12-3 or TRBV12-4, the J gene TRBJ1-1; D perhaps matches TRBD1 (5 bases). V lost 3 bases and J lost 1, with 15 bases in between. The CDR3 consists of 16 residues. The DNA of the CDR3 is TGTGCCAGCAGTTTCGGGGGTAGCGGGAGGAACACTGAAGCTTTCTTT. It encodes CASSFGGSGRNTEAFF.

This clonotype was counted only a few times. V usage is TRBV6-2 or TRBV6-3 and J usage is TRBJ1-1, with TRBD1 as a possible D gene (5 bases). The CDR3 contains 16 residues. The V end was cut by 1 base, the J end by 5 bases, with 17 bases between. Germline assignment: CDR1 MNHEY and CDR2 SVGEGT. The CDR3 here is CASSYLSGTLGTEAFF. CDR3 sequence (DNA): TGTGCCAGCAGTTACTTGTCCGGGACCCTCGGGACTGAAGCTTTCTTT.

The genes are TRBV7-2 and TRBJ1-4, with 8 bases matching TRBD1. The CDR3 contains 15 residues. The junction had 5 bases not matched to a gene; V was cut back by 5 bases and J by 3 bases. Germline lookup yields CDR1 SGHTA and CDR2 FQGNSA. Here the CDR3 DNA reads TGTGCCAGCAGCCCAGACAGGGGATCTAATGAAAAACTGTTTTTT. Translating it yields CASSPDRGSNEKLFF.

This clonotype came up a few times. At one end the junction does not follow the germline gene, possibly because of a read error. The chain links TRBV4-1 to TRBJ2-5; 13 nucleotides match TRBD2. Germline loops: CDR1 MGHRA, CDR2 YSYEKL. The CDR3 has 15 amino acids. CDR3 sequence: CASSPGTSGEETQYF. The CDR3 DNA is TGTGCCAGCAGCCCAGGGACTAGCGGGGAAGAGACCCAGTACTTC.

The chain joins TRBV7-6 to TRBJ2-1; 7 nucleotides match TRBD2. Trimming cost V 5 bases and J 7 bases; bases outside gene matches: 11. Germline CDR1 reads SGHVS; CDR2 reads FNYEAQ. The CDR3 contains 15 residues. DNA for the CDR3: TGTGCCAGCAGCGGCTTCTTGGGGGGGTGGAATGAGCAGTTCTTC. Translation gives CASSGFLGGWNEQFF.

The chain uses TRBV6-5 and TRBJ2-3; D remains unclear. Germline assignment: CDR1 MNHEY and CDR2 SVGAGI. The CDR3 covers 13 residues. Trimming took off 2 bases at V and 5 bases at J, with 8 bases between the two ends. The CDR3 sequence is CASSYRVGDTQYF. The CDR3 coding sequence is TGTGCCAGCAGTTACAGGGTGGGAGATACGCAGTATTTT.

The V call is TRBV28, the J call TRBJ1-4; tentatively, D is TRBD1 (5 bases). The germline V gene encodes CDR1 MDHEN and CDR2 SYDVKM. Between the trimmed V and J ends, which lost 2 bases and 0 bases, there was a span of 13 bases. The CDR3 sequence is 17 residues long. The CDR3 DNA is TGTGCCAGCAGTTTAGGGGGGAGTGGGGCAACTAATGAAAAACTGTTTTTT. Amino acids: CASSLGGSGATNEKLFF.

Ten or more counts support this clonotype. The chain links TRBV20-1 to TRBJ2-5; D ambiguous. Germline-derived CDR1 and CDR2 are DFQATT and SNEGSKA (reference sequence). V was shortened by 2 bases and J by 1 base, with 8 bases between the two germline ends. CDR3 length equals 13 residues. This chain's CDR3 is CSARLGFQETQYF. CDR3 DNA sequence: TGCAGTGCTAGACTTGGGTTCCAAGAGACCCAGTACTTC.

There are many counts of this clonotype. This sequence joins TRBV28 and TRBJ2-7; D is perhaps TRBD2 (5 bases). V lost 2 bases to trimming and J lost 1 base, with 12 bases between them. This CDR3 has 15 amino acids. Germline V gene sequence: CDR1 MDHEN, CDR2 SYDVKM. CDR3 sequence (DNA): TGTGCCAGCAGTTTAGGCGGCGGGTTTTCCTACGAGCAGTACTTC. Translated: CASSLGGGFSYEQYF.